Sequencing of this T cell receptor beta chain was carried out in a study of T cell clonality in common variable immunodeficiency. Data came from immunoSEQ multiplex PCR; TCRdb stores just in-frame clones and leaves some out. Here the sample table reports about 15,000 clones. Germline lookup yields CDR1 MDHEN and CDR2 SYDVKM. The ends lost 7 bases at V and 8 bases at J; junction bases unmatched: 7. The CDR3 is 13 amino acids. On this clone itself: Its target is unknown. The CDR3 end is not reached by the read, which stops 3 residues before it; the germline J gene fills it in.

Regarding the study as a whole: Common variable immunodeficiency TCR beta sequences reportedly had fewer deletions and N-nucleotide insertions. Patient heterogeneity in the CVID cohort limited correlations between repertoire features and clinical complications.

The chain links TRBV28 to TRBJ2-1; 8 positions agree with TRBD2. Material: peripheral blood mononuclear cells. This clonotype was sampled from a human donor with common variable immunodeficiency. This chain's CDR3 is CASIRTSPHEQFF. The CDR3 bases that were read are TGTGCCAGCATTCGGACTAGCCCTCATGAG.